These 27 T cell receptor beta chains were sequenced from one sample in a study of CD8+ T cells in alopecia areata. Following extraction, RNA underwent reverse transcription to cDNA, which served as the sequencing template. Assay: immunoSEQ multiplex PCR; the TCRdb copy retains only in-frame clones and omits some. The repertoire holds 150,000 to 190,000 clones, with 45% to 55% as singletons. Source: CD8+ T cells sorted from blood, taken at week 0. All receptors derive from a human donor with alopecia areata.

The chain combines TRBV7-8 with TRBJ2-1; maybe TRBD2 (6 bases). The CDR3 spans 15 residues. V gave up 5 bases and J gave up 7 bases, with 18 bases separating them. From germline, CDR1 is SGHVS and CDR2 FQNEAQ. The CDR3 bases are TGTGCCAGCAGCCGCCCTTTATTGGGGGGTAATGAGCAGTTCTTC. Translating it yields CASSRPLLGGNEQFF.

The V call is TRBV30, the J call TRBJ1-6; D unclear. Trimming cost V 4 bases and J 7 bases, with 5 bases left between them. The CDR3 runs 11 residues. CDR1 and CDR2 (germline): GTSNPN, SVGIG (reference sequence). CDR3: CAWTLNSPLHF. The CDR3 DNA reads TGTGCCTGGACCCTGAATTCACCCCTCCACTTT.

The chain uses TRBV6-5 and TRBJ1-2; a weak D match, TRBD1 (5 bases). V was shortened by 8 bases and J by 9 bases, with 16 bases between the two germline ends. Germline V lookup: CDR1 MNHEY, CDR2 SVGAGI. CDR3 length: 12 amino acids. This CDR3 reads CASSPGGDSYTF. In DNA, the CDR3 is TGTGCCAGCTCCCCGGGGGGAGACAGCTACACCTTC.

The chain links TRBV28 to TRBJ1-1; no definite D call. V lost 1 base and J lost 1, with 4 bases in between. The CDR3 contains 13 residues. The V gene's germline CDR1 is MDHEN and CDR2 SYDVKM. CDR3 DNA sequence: TGTGCCAGCAGTTTATTGGAGAACACTGAAGCTTTCTTT. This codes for CASSLLENTEAFF.

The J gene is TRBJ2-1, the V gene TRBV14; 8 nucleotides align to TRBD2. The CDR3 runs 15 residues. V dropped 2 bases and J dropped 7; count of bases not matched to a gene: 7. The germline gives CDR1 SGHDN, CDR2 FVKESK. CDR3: CASSQIGTSINEQFF. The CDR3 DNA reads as TGTGCCAGCAGCCAAATCGGGACTAGTATAAATGAGCAGTTCTTC.

The CDR3 reads CASSESADRNNEQFF. In nucleotides, the CDR3 is TGTGCCAGCAGTGAATCAGCGGACAGGAACAATGAGCAGTTCTTC. The chain has TRBV25-1 and TRBJ2-1, with 7 positions matching TRBD1. Germline lookup yields CDR1 MGHDK and CDR2 SYGVNS. This CDR3 region has 15 residues. V was pared by 1 base and J by 5 bases, with 5 bases of the junction left unmatched.

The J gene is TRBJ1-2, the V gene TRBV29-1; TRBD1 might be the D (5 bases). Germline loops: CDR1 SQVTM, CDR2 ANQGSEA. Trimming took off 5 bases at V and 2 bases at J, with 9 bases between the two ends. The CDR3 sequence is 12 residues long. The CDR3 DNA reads TGCAGCGTTACACAGGAGAACTATGGCTACACCTTC. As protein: CSVTQENYGYTF.

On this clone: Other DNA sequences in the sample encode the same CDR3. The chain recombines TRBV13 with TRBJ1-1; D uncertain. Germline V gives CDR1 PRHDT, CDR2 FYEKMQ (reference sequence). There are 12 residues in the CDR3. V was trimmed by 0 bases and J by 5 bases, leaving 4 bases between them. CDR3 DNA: TGTGCCAGCAGCTTAGGGGCGACTGAAGCTTTCTTT. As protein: CASSLGATEAFF.

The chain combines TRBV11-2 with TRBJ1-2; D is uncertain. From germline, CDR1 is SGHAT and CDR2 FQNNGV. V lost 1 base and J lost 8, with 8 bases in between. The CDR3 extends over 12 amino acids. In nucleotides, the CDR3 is TGTGCCAGCAGCTTAGGGACGGAAGGCTACACCTTC. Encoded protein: CASSLGTEGYTF.

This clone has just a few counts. In DNA form, the CDR3 reads TGTGCCAGCAGCGTAGATTCAGAAGAGACCCAGTACTTC. Amino acids: CASSVDSEETQYF. V usage is TRBV9 and J usage is TRBJ2-5; D is unclear. V shed 0 bases and J shed 3 bases, with 6 bases lying between them. Germline V CDR1 and CDR2: SGDLS, YYNGEE. This CDR3 comprises 13 residues.

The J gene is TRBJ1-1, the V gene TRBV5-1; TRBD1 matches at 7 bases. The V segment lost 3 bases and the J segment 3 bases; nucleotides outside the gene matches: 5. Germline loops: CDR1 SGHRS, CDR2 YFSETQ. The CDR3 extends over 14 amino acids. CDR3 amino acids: CASSSDRPDTEAFF. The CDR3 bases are TGCGCCAGCAGCTCGGACAGGCCAGACACTGAAGCTTTCTTT.

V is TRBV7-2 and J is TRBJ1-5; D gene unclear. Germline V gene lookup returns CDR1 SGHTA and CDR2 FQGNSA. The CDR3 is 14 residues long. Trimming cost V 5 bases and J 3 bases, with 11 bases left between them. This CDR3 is CASSQVGNNQPQHF. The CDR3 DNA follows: TGTGCCAGCAGCCAAGTGGGGAACAATCAGCCCCAGCATTTT.

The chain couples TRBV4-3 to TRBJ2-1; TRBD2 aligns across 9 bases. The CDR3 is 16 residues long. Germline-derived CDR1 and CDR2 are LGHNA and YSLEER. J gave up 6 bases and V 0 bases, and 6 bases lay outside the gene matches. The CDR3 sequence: CASSQDPSGGTNEQFF. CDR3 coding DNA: TGCGCCAGCAGCCAAGATCCCAGCGGGGGGACCAATGAGCAGTTCTTC.

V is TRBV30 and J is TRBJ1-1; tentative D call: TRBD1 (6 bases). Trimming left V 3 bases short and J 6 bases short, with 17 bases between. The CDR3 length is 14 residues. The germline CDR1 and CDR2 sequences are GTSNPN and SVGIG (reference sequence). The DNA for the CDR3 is TGTGCCTGGAGCCGGTCCGGACAGAAGCCTGAAGCTTTCTTT. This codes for CAWSRSGQKPEAFF. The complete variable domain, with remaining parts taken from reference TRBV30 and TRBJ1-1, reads SQTIHQWPATLVQPVGSPLSLECTVEGTSNPNLYWYRQAAGRGLQLLFYSVGIGQISSEVPQNLSASRPQDRQFILSSKKLLLSDSGFYLCAWSRSGQKPEAFFGQGTRLTVV.

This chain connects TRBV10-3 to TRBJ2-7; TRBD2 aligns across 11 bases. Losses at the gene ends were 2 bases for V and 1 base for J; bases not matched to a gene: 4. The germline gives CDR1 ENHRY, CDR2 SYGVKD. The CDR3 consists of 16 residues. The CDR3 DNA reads TGTGCCATCAGTGAGCTAGCGGGGGGTACGTCCTACGAGCAGTACTTC. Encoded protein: CAISELAGGTSYEQYF.

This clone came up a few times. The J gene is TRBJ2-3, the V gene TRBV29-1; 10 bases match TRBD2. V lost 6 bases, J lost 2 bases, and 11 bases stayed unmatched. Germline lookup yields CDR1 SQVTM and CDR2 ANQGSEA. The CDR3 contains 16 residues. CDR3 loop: CSVDPALAGDTDTQYF. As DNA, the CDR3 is TGCAGCGTGGACCCAGCTCTAGCGGGGGACACAGATACGCAGTATTTT.

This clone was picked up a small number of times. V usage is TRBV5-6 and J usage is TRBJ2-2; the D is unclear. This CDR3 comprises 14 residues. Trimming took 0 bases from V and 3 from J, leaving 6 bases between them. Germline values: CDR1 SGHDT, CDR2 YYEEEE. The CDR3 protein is CASSLGGHTGELFF. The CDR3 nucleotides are TGTGCCAGCAGCTTGGGCGGACACACCGGGGAGCTGTTTTTT.

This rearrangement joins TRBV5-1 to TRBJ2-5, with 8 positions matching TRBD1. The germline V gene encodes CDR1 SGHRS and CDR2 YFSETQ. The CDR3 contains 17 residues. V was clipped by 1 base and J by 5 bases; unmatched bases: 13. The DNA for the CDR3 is TGCGCCAGCAGCTTGTTCGACCAGGGGGCGAGTTGGGAGACCCAGTACTTC. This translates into CASSLFDQGASWETQYF.

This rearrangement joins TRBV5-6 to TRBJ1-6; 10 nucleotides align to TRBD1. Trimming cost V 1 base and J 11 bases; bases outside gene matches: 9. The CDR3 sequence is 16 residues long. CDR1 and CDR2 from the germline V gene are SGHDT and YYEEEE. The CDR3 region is CASSLPRTGGSPPLHF. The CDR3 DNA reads TGTGCCAGCAGCTTGCCCCGGACAGGGGGGAGTCCACCCCTCCACTTT.

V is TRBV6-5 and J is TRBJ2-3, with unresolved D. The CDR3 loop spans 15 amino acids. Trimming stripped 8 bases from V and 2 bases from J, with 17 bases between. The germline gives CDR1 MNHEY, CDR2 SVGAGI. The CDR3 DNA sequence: TGTGCCAGCGCGGTTTCGTTCAGCTTCACAGATACGCAGTATTTT. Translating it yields CASAVSFSFTDTQYF.

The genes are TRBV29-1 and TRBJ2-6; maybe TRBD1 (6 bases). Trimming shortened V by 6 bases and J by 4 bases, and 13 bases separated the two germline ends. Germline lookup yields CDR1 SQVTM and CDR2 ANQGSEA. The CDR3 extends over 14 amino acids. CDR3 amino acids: CSVGQGSGANVLTF. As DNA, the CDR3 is TGCAGCGTGGGGCAGGGGTCAGGGGCCAACGTCCTGACTTTC.

The CDR3 nucleotides are TGTGCCTGGAGTGTACGGTTAGGGGGAACCTACGAGCAGTACTTC. Translation gives CAWSVRLGGTYEQYF. V and J are TRBV30 and TRBJ2-7, with D tentatively TRBD1 (6 bases). Germline V lookup: CDR1 GTSNPN, CDR2 SVGIG (reference sequence). The CDR3 totals 15 residues. V was shortened by 0 bases and J by 2 bases, with 14 bases between the two germline ends.

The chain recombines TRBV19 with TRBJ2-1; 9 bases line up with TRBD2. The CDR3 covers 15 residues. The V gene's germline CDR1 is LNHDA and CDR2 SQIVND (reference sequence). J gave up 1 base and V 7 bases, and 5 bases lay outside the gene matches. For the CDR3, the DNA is TGTGCCAGTACCCTCACTAGCGGGTCCTACAATGAGCAGTTCTTC. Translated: CASTLTSGSYNEQFF.

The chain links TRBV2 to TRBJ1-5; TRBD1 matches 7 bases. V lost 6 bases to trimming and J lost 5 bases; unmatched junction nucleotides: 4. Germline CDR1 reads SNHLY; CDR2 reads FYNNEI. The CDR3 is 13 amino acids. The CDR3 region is CASRDQGDQPQHF. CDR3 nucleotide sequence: TGTGCCAGCAGAGACCAGGGGGATCAGCCCCAGCATTTT.

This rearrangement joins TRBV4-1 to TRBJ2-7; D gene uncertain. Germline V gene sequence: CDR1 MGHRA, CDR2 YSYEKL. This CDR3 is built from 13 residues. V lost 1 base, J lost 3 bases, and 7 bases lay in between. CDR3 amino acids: CASSQVFNYEQYF. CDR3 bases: TGCGCCAGCAGCCAAGTGTTCAACTACGAGCAGTACTTC.

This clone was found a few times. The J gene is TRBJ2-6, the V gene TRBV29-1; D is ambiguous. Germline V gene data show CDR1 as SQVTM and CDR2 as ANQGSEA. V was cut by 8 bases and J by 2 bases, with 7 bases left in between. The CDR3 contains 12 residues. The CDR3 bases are TGCAGCACCTTCCCTGGGGCCAACGTCCTGACTTTC. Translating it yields CSTFPGANVLTF. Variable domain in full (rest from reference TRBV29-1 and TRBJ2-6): SAVISQKPSRDICQRGTSLTIQCQVDSQVTMMFWYRQQPGQSLTLIATANQGSEATYESGFVIDKFPISRPNLTFSTLTVSNMSPEDSSIYLCSTFPGANVLTFGAGSRLTVL.

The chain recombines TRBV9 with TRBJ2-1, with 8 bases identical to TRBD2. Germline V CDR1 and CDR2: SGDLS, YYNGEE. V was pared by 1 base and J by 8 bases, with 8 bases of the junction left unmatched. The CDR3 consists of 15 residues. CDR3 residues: CASSVQAGGLDEQFF. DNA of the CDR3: TGTGCCAGCAGCGTACAGGCGGGGGGCCTGGATGAGCAGTTCTTC.